This T cell receptor beta chain was observed in a study of blood T cells in healthy people across ages. Study-wide findings and caveats: PBMCs left unsorted prevented a conclusive naive versus antigen-experienced comparison.

The CDR3 runs to 13 residues. Germline assignment: CDR1 MGHRA and CDR2 YSYEKL. In the case of this clonotype: Its specificity is not known. With a much larger clone just one base away, this may be a read error.

A sample-barcoded 5' primer and a J-beta primer mix were used in a second PCR of about 7 to 12 cycles. Every cDNA molecule bore a tag from a template-switch adaptor containing 12 random nucleotides. TCRdb redid the calling of the 5' RACE reads with MiXCR, one entry per CDR3 protein. The repertoire holds roughly 1.5 million distinct CDR3 sequences, approximately 42% seen once, with around 4% in the top ten. The receptor's source is a woman aged 18-30 years in good health. The V call is TRBV4-1, the J call TRBJ1-1; D may be TRBD1 (5 bases). The source material was blood. CDR3 nucleotide sequence: TGCGCCAGCAGCCAAGATAGGGGCACTGAAGCTTCCTTT. Translation: CASSQDRGTEASF.